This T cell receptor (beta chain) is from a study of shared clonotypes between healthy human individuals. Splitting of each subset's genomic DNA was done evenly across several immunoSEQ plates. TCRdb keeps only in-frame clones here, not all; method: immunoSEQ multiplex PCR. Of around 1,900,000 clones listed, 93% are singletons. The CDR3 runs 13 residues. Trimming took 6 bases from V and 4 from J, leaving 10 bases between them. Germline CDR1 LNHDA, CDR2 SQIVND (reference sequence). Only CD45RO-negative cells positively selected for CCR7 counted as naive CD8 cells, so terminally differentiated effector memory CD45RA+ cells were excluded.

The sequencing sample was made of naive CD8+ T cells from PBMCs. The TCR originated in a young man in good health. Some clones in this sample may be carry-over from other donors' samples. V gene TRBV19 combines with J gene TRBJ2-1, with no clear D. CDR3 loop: CASRTAAYNEQFF. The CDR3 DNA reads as TGTGCCAGTAGAACCGCAGCATACAATGAGCAGTTCTTC.